These 14 T cell receptor beta chains originate from one sample sequenced in a study of blood T cell repertoires in COVID-19. TCRdb's copy holds only in-frame clones and misses some; the assay was immunoSEQ multiplex PCR. The sample gives roughly 60,000 clones, roughly 90% of which show up once; 9% to 9.5% is in the top ten. The sample consisted of peripheral blood. These receptors originate from an elderly woman with active COVID-19.

The chain carries TRBV5-4 and TRBJ2-1, with TRBD2 as a possible D gene (5 bases). Germline lookup yields CDR1 SGHNT and CDR2 YYREEE (reference sequence). The length of the CDR3 is 15 residues. The germline V and J ends were trimmed by 5 bases and 10 bases, with 22 bases remaining between them. CDR3 protein: CASSGGAGGRREQFF. The CDR3 DNA is TGTGCCAGCAGTGGCGGTGCGGGCGGTCGAAGGGAGCAGTTCTTC.

This chain uses TRBV10-3 with TRBJ2-1, with 7 positions matching TRBD2. Germline loops: CDR1 ENHRY, CDR2 SYGVKD. The CDR3 has 19 residues. V lost 2 bases and J lost 6; bases outside the gene matches: 19. CDR3 protein: CAISETSISAGESSNEQFF. CDR3 nucleotides: TGTGCCATCAGTGAGACATCTATTTCGGCGGGAGAGTCTAGCAATGAGCAGTTCTTC.

V is TRBV7-2 and J is TRBJ2-3, with TRBD2 matching over 8 bases. V dropped 4 bases and J dropped 5; count of bases not matched to a gene: 5. This CDR3 has 14 amino acids. In germline, CDR1 is SGHTA, CDR2 FQGNSA. CDR3 sequence: CASSSYSGKDTQYF. The CDR3 bases are TGTGCCAGCAGCTCCTATAGCGGGAAAGATACGCAGTATTTT.

V and J are TRBV24-1 and TRBJ1-6, with unresolved D. The CDR3 extends over 16 amino acids. Germline lookup yields CDR1 KGHDR and CDR2 SFDVKD. Deletions cut 3 bases from V and 6 bases from J, with 14 bases between. In nucleotides, the CDR3 is TGTGCCACCAGTGATCCAGAAGGAGGGTTTAATTCACCCCTCCACTTT. Its protein product is CATSDPEGGFNSPLHF.

The rearrangement joins TRBV19 to TRBJ1-1, with no clear D. The CDR3 loop spans 15 amino acids. In germline, CDR1 is LNHDA, CDR2 SQIVND (reference sequence). V shed 7 bases and J shed 1 base, with 16 bases lying between them. The CDR3 here is CASTPMDGGNTEAFF. CDR3 nucleotides: TGTGCCAGTACTCCGATGGATGGCGGGAACACTGAAGCTTTCTTT.

The chain combines TRBV19 with TRBJ1-2, with D maybe TRBD1 (5 bases). V was pared by 2 bases and J by 8 bases, with 18 bases between. The germline V gene has CDR1 LNHDA and CDR2 SQIVND (reference sequence). The CDR3 totals 15 residues. CDR3 coding DNA: TGTGCCAGTAGTATACCGAAGGGCAGGGTGAGGGGCTACACCTTC. It codes for CASSIPKGRVRGYTF.

CDR3 sequence: CASAQGLNTEAFF. CDR3 in DNA: TGTGCCAGCGCACAGGGGTTGAACACTGAAGCTTTCTTT. The chain couples TRBV6-4 to TRBJ1-1; 7 nucleotides line up with TRBD1. Per germline, CDR1 MRHNA and CDR2 SNTAGT. The length of the CDR3 is 13 residues. J lost 0 bases, V lost 8 bases, and 3 bases had no gene match.

This clone was seen only once. The chain uses TRBV2 and TRBJ2-1, with D perhaps matching TRBD2 (5 bases). This CDR3 has 13 amino acids. Per the germline V gene, CDR1 is SNHLY and CDR2 is FYNNEI. Between the trimmed V and J ends, which lost 6 bases and 4 bases, there was a span of 10 bases. The CDR3 bases are TGTGCCAGCAGACCCCGGGGATACAATGAGCAGTTCTTC. Translation: CASRPRGYNEQFF.

This chain uses TRBV6-4 with TRBJ1-2; unclear D gene. This CDR3 contains 13 residues. CDR1 is MRHNA, CDR2 SNTAGT, per germline. The V gene lost 5 bases and the J gene lost 8 bases, with 15 bases spanning the gap. The chain's CDR3 is CASSRDGFGGYTF. In DNA, the CDR3 is TGTGCCAGCAGTCGAGACGGTTTCGGGGGCTACACCTTC.

The gene calls are TRBV6-1 and TRBJ2-3, with D possibly TRBD2 on 5 matching bases. From germline, CDR1 is MNHNS and CDR2 SASEGT. This CDR3 has 17 residues. Trimming removed 3 bases at V and 3 bases at J, with 19 bases between. The CDR3 spells CASSEDARERVTDTQYF. In nucleotides, the CDR3 is TGTGCCAGCAGTGAGGATGCCCGGGAACGAGTTACAGATACGCAGTATTTT.

The V call is TRBV21-1, the J call TRBJ2-1; the table's D gene call, TRBD2, was not cross checked with the DNA. TRBV21-1 is a documented pseudogene. The CDR3 totals 16 residues. The CDR3 DNA follows: TGTGCCAGCAGCACCCGACTAGCGGGGGGGCCCCATGAGCAGTTCTTC. Amino acids: CASSTRLAGGPHEQFF.

The chain is built from TRBV27 and TRBJ2-1; 14 bases fit TRBD2. Germline V gene lookup returns CDR1 MNHEY and CDR2 SMNVEV (reference sequence). Trimming cost V 5 bases and J 13 bases; bases outside gene matches: 7. The CDR3 runs 14 residues. The DNA for the CDR3 is TGTGCCAGCAGTACCTCGGGACTAGCGGGAGTACAGTTCTTC. Protein product: CASSTSGLAGVQFF.

The chain couples TRBV5-1 to TRBJ2-3; D is ambiguous. The germline gives CDR1 SGHRS, CDR2 YFSETQ. CDR3 size: 16 residues. Trimming removed 0 bases at V and 0 bases at J, with 11 bases between. This chain's CDR3 is CASSLGFGSSTDTQYF. DNA for the CDR3: TGCGCCAGCAGCTTGGGGTTCGGGTCTAGCACAGATACGCAGTATTTT.

The CDR3: CASSPQGFLGAPQYF. The CDR3 DNA is TGTGCCAGCAGCCCACAGGGATTTTTAGGCGCTCCGCAGTATTTT. The chain employs TRBV14 and TRBJ2-3; D is perhaps TRBD1 (6 bases). The germline V gene encodes CDR1 SGHDN and CDR2 FVKESK. Trimming shortened V by 4 bases and J by 10 bases, and 21 bases separated the two germline ends. This CDR3 comprises 15 residues.